This T cell receptor (beta chain) was retrieved from a study of cytomegalovirus exposure and HLA in healthy donors. Both 60 Vbeta primers and 13 Jbeta primers went into the PCR. Measured with immunoSEQ multiplex PCR; TCRdb has only the in-frame clones, and not every one. Among over 100,000 clones listed, about 61% were seen once. The ends lost 8 bases at V and 6 bases at J; junction bases unmatched: 4. This CDR3 region has 13 residues. Looked up from germline, CDR1 is SNHLY and CDR2 is FYNNEI. The sample comprised PBMCs. The clonotype was recovered from a woman aged 40 to 49 in good health and CMV-seronegative. The chain links TRBV2 to TRBJ1-5, with 10 bases fitting TRBD1. The CDR3 region is CASLRDRGQPQHF. The DNA of the CDR3 is TGTGCCAGCCTTCGGGACAGGGGTCAGCCCCAGCATTTT.